One sample yielded the 21 T cell receptor beta chains listed below, sequenced in a study of shared clonotypes between healthy human individuals. Here immunoSEQ multiplex PCR was the method, and the copy in TCRdb shows in-frame clones only, minus some. The sample records approximately 2,200,000 clones, about 93% being singletons. Naive-designated CD8 cells lacked CD45RO, were positively enriched for CCR7, and omitted terminally differentiated effector memory CD45RA+ cells. The material sequenced was naive CD8+ T cells from PBMCs. Receptors were obtained from a man aged 18-30 years in good health. Some clones in this sample may be carry-over from other donors' samples.

This chain links TRBV19 with TRBJ1-1; 7 positions match TRBD1. CDR3 length: 16 amino acids. The trim removed 3 bases at V and 6 bases at J, leaving 13 bases unmatched. Germline CDR1 LNHDA, CDR2 SQIVND (reference sequence). Written as DNA, the CDR3 is TGTGCCAGTAGTATCGTTGGGGCAGGGGGATATTCTGAAGCTTTCTTT. This translates into CASSIVGAGGYSEAFF.

The chain's CDR3 is CASSQDAGRHTEAFF. The DNA for the CDR3 is TGCGCCAGCAGCCAAGACGCAGGGCGCCACACTGAAGCTTTCTTT. The V call is TRBV4-3, the J call TRBJ1-1, with D maybe TRBD1 (5 bases). The CDR3 extends over 15 amino acids. Trimming removed 0 bases at V and 3 bases at J, with 11 bases between. Per germline, CDR1 LGHNA and CDR2 YSLEER.

The V and J genes are TRBV6-6 and TRBJ1-1; D uncertain. Trimming removed 0 bases from V and 3 bases from J, with 11 bases in between. This CDR3 has 15 amino acids. Germline V gives CDR1 MNHNY, CDR2 SVGAGI (reference sequence). Here the CDR3 DNA reads TGTGCCAGCAGTTACTCCCCTGAGAGGGACACTGAAGCTTTCTTT. It yields the protein CASSYSPERDTEAFF.

This rearrangement joins TRBV4-2 to TRBJ2-3, with 7 bases lining up with TRBD2. This CDR3 spans 15 amino acids. The germline gives CDR1 LGHNA, CDR2 YNFKEQ. Trimming removed 0 bases from V and 4 bases from J; junction bases left unmatched: 4. CDR3: CASSQDEGRADTQYF. The CDR3 DNA reads TGTGCCAGCAGCCAAGACGAGGGGAGGGCAGATACGCAGTATTTT.

CDR3 region: CASSSTPQLDNTEAFF. CDR3 coding DNA: TGTGCCAGCAGCTCAACACCACAGCTAGATAACACTGAAGCTTTCTTT. The V gene is TRBV5-6, the J gene TRBJ1-1; D remains unclear. V gave up 3 bases and J gave up 2 bases, with 17 bases separating them. The germline V gene has CDR1 SGHDT and CDR2 YYEEEE. The CDR3 is made up of 16 amino acids.

This clone has a handful of counts. The chain carries TRBV28 and TRBJ1-1, with unresolved D. The germline V gene has CDR1 MDHEN and CDR2 SYDVKM. Trimming pared 1 base from V and 1 base from J, leaving 10 bases between. The CDR3 length is 15 residues. The DNA for the CDR3 is TGTGCCAGCAGTTTATATCGTTGGGGGAACACTGAAGCTTTCTTT. It specifies CASSLYRWGNTEAFF.

This clone was seen once. J is TRBJ2-7 and V is TRBV13, with 9 bases fitting TRBD2. With V trimmed by 5 bases and J by 6 bases, 11 bases remained unmatched. This CDR3 contains 15 residues. The V gene's germline CDR1 is PRHDT and CDR2 FYEKMQ (reference sequence). The CDR3 sequence: CASSQRLAGLAEQYF. CDR3 in DNA: TGTGCCAGCAGCCAACGTCTAGCGGGATTGGCCGAGCAGTACTTC.

The CDR3 reads CSVDISDMGDEQYF. The CDR3 DNA sequence: TGCAGCGTTGATATTTCGGACATGGGGGACGAGCAGTACTTC. The gene calls are TRBV29-1 and TRBJ2-7; D possibly matches TRBD1 or TRBD2 (5 bases each). Trimming took 3 bases from V and 5 from J, leaving 17 bases between them. CDR1 and CDR2 (germline): SQVTM, ANQGSEA. The CDR3 extends over 14 amino acids.

The chain joins TRBV7-9 to TRBJ2-3, with 14 bases aligning to TRBD2. After removal of 5 bases from V and 4 bases from J, the junction contained 5 bases not matched to a gene. The germline CDR1 and CDR2 sequences are SEHNR and FQNEAQ (reference sequence). This CDR3 comprises 16 residues. For the CDR3, the DNA is TGTGCCAGCAGCAGGACTAGCGGGAGGTTGCCAGATACGCAGTATTTT. This codes for CASSRTSGRLPDTQYF.

The genes are TRBV7-2 and TRBJ2-1, with 7 bases that match TRBD2. The CDR3 is 17 residues long. V gave up 7 bases and J gave up 3 bases; unmatched junction bases: 15. Germline V gene lookup returns CDR1 SGHTA and CDR2 FQGNSA. The CDR3 spells CASTIDSGRPLYNEQFF. For the CDR3, the DNA is TGTGCCAGCACAATTGATAGCGGGCGGCCACTCTACAATGAGCAGTTCTTC.

The J gene is TRBJ2-1, the V gene TRBV5-1, with TRBD2 matching 12 bases. The V gene's germline CDR1 is SGHRS and CDR2 YFSETQ. J lost 6 bases, V lost 3 bases, and 7 bases had no gene match. The CDR3 runs 16 residues. In DNA form, the CDR3 reads TGCGCCAGCAGCTGGGTTCTAGCGGGAGGGGGCAATGAGCAGTTCTTC. Translating it yields CASSWVLAGGGNEQFF.

This chain uses TRBV9 with TRBJ2-5; 7 bases fit TRBD1. This CDR3 region has 15 residues. With 4 bases clipped from V and 5 bases from J, the junction kept 11 bases outside the gene matches. Germline values: CDR1 SGDLS, CDR2 YYNGEE. CDR3 amino acids: CASSKNSDRVETQYF. In DNA, the CDR3 is TGTGCCAGCAGCAAAAATAGCGACAGGGTTGAGACCCAGTACTTC.

This chain's CDR3 is CASIQWDRGDGTQYF. The CDR3, as DNA: TGTGCCAGCATTCAGTGGGACAGGGGAGATGGTACGCAGTATTTT. The chain uses TRBV7-9 and TRBJ2-3, with 10 bases identical to TRBD1. Looked up from germline, CDR1 is SEHNR and CDR2 is FQNEAQ (reference sequence). V was pared by 7 bases and J by 8 bases, with 12 bases of the junction left unmatched. CDR3 length: 15 amino acids.

This clone was counted once. CDR3 residues: CASSQDFGPQETQYF. CDR3 coding DNA: TGCGCCAGCAGCCAAGATTTCGGACCTCAAGAGACCCAGTACTTC. The rearrangement links TRBV4-3 to TRBJ2-5; D is unresolved. The CDR3 is 15 residues long. CDR1 is LGHNA and CDR2 is YSLEER in the germline V gene. Trimming cost V 0 bases and J 2 bases, with 10 bases left between them.

The chain uses TRBV6-1 and TRBJ1-5; unclear D gene. V lost 2 bases to trimming and J lost 0 bases, with 11 bases between them. This CDR3 comprises 16 residues. Germline-derived CDR1 and CDR2 are MNHNS and SASEGT. CDR3 protein: CASSERDTYSNQPQHF. As DNA, the CDR3 is TGTGCCAGCAGTGAACGGGATACGTATAGCAATCAGCCCCAGCATTTT.

In its sample, this clone was seen once. This chain connects TRBV4-1 to TRBJ1-4; D remains unclear. This CDR3 contains 15 residues. Germline V gene data show CDR1 as MGHRA and CDR2 as YSYEKL. The germline V and J ends were trimmed by 0 bases and 6 bases, with 11 bases remaining between them. The CDR3 loop is CASSQDRGGHEKLFF. The CDR3, as DNA: TGCGCCAGCAGCCAAGATCGGGGAGGGCATGAAAAACTGTTTTTT.

The chain uses TRBV29-1 and TRBJ2-2, with unresolved D. Germline V gene data show CDR1 as SQVTM and CDR2 as ANQGSEA. Trimming cost V 0 bases and J 6 bases, with 8 bases left between them. The CDR3 extends over 13 amino acids. The CDR3 reads CSVEEGAAGELFF. DNA of the CDR3: TGCAGCGTTGAAGAGGGCGCAGCCGGGGAGCTGTTTTTT.

The J gene is TRBJ2-2, the V gene TRBV27, with D perhaps TRBD1 (6 bases). CDR3 length: 15 amino acids. With 4 bases removed from V and 4 bases from J, the gap between germline ends came to 13 bases. CDR1 MNHEY and CDR2 SMNVEV come from the germline V gene (reference sequence). CDR3 nucleotides: TGTGCCAGCAGTTATTACAGGGCGGGCACCGGGGAGCTGTTTTTT. It specifies CASSYYRAGTGELFF.

J is TRBJ2-7 and V is TRBV19, with 9 bases lining up with TRBD2. The CDR3 spans 15 residues. Looked up from germline, CDR1 is LNHDA and CDR2 is SQIVND (reference sequence). The trim removed 3 bases at V and 5 bases at J, leaving 8 bases unmatched. CDR3 DNA sequence: TGTGCCAGTAGTATTATTCTAGCGGGATCCCACGAGCAGTACTTC. Translating gives CASSIILAGSHEQYF.

This clone was counted only a few times. The J gene is TRBJ2-5, the V gene TRBV19; D gene unclear. The CDR3 spans 13 residues. V lost 3 bases and J 0 bases, leaving 5 bases between the germline ends. Germline V gene lookup returns CDR1 LNHDA and CDR2 SQIVND (reference sequence). CDR3 nucleotide sequence: TGTGCCAGTAGTATCTACGACCAAGAGACCCAGTACTTC. Its protein is CASSIYDQETQYF.

V is TRBV19 and J is TRBJ2-2, with 9 nucleotides matching TRBD1. The CDR3 is 17 residues long. V dropped 3 bases and J dropped 1; count of bases not matched to a gene: 6. Germline CDR1 and CDR2: LNHDA and SQIVND (reference sequence). The CDR3 nucleotides are TGTGCCAGTAGTATCCGGACAGGGGCGATGAACACCGGGGAGCTGTTTTTT. Protein sequence: CASSIRTGAMNTGELFF. Supplemented by reference TRBV19 and TRBJ2-2, the full variable domain reads DGGITQSPKYLFRKEGQNVTLSCEQNLNHDAMYWYRQDPGQGLRLIYYSQIVNDFQKGDIAEGYSVSREKKESFPLTVTSAQKNPTAFYLCASSIRTGAMNTGELFFGEGSRLTVL.